These 3 T cell receptor beta chains share one sample of origin, sequenced in a study of cytomegalovirus exposure and HLA in healthy donors. It was with 60 Vbeta and 13 Jbeta primers that the PCR ran. Libraries were prepared by immunoSEQ multiplex PCR; TCRdb keeps only in-frame clonotypes and omits some of them. The table records around 300,000 clones, 84% of them present only once. The sample consisted of PBMCs. These receptor sequences come from a woman between 40 and 55 years old in good health and CMV-seropositive.

As to this clone: The junction differs from germline at one of its ends, possibly a read error. The V and J genes are TRBV7-9 and TRBJ1-2; D might be TRBD1 (5 bases). The CDR3 has 12 amino acids. Per germline, CDR1 SEHNR and CDR2 FQNEAQ (reference sequence). The CDR3 coding sequence is TGTTCCAGCAGCTTAGGGGCGATCGGCTACACCTTC. Translation: CSSSLGAIGYTF.

A single count supports this clone. The V call is TRBV6-5, the J call TRBJ2-1; the D is unclear. Trimming stripped 2 bases from V and 6 bases from J, with 8 bases between. Germline CDR1 is MNHEY and CDR2 is SVGAGI. The CDR3 contains 13 residues. Here the CDR3 DNA reads TGTGCCAGCAGTTACCCCGCTACCAATGAGCAGTTCTTC. Protein: CASSYPATNEQFF.

Concerning this clone itself: Other DNA sequences in the same sample also yield this CDR3. The rearrangement uses TRBV19 and TRBJ2-7, with 8 bases aligning to TRBD1. V lost 5 bases and J lost 1; bases outside the gene matches: 7. The V gene's germline CDR1 is LNHDA and CDR2 SQIVND (reference sequence). The CDR3 totals 15 residues. The CDR3 protein is CASSHTGGSSYEQYF. The CDR3 DNA follows: TGTGCCAGTAGTCATACAGGGGGTTCATCCTACGAGCAGTACTTC. Full variable domain (rest looked up from reference TRBV19 and TRBJ2-7): DGGITQSPKYLFRKEGQNVTLSCEQNLNHDAMYWYRQDPGQGLRLIYYSQIVNDFQKGDIAEGYSVSREKKESFPLTVTSAQKNPTAFYLCASSHTGGSSYEQYFGPGTRLTVT.